A single T cell receptor (beta chain) is shown here with its context. Antigen: not known. The read finishes 3 residues shy of the CDR3 end, and the germline J gene is used to complete it. All donors had a single incident cervical HPV16 infection, not prevalent. The data were obtained in a study of T cells in women clearing cervical HPV infection. Study outcomes and limitations: Richness plus V gene abundances separated cases from controls with AUC about 0.8. CIN3+ cases had significantly higher TCR repertoire richness than controls, but evenness did not differ.

Measured with immunoSEQ multiplex PCR; TCRdb has only the in-frame clones, and not every one. The listing records 40,000 to 55,000 clones. CDR3 length equals 14 residues. The V gene's germline CDR1 is SGHTA and CDR2 FQGNSA. This sequence joins TRBV7-2 and TRBJ1-4, with D possibly TRBD1 on 5 matching bases. The source material was blood buffy coat. This receptor was identified in a woman between 18 and 70 years old with a cervical HPV16 infection that either progressed to CIN3+ or cleared (not recorded which). The CDR3 sequence is CASSLREGANVLFF. The sequenced CDR3 bases are TGTGCCAGCAGCTTAAGGGAAGGGGCCAACGTA.